One and the same sample provided the 27 T cell receptor beta chains below, sequenced in a study of a mutant IDH1 vaccine in newly diagnosed glioma. Using immunoSEQ multiplex PCR, the repertoire was profiled, and TCRdb retains in-frame clones only, with some absent. The sample records 45,000 to 70,000 clones, about 90% being singletons. Time point here: baseline, week 1 (first vaccination visit). Noted treatment: pre-vaccination baseline after standard-of-care therapy. This sample comprised PBMCs, obtained from a glioma patient treated with radiotherapy, temozolomide or both. The receptor source for this set is a man in his forties or fifties with glioma.

The chain employs TRBV11-2 and TRBJ2-7; 11 bases map to TRBD1. The CDR3 is made up of 14 amino acids. The germline V gene encodes CDR1 SGHAT and CDR2 FQNNGV. The V and J ends lost 1 base and 6 bases, in that order; junction bases with no gene match: 2. In nucleotides, the CDR3 is TGTGCCAGCAGCTTAGGCGGGACAGGGGGCGAGCAGTACTTC. Translating gives CASSLGGTGGEQYF.

As DNA, the CDR3 is TGTGCCAGCAGATCGACAGGGGGCACAGATACGCAGTATTTT. As protein: CASRSTGGTDTQYF. This chain connects TRBV2 to TRBJ2-3; 8 bases are a match to TRBD1. Germline CDR1 is SNHLY and CDR2 is FYNNEI. The V gene end was trimmed by 6 bases and the J gene end by 1 base; junction bases not matched to a gene: 3. This CDR3 comprises 14 residues.

This chain links TRBV5-1 with TRBJ1-1, with 9 positions matching TRBD1. The CDR3 length is 16 residues. V lost 2 bases to trimming and J lost 7 bases; unmatched junction nucleotides: 12. Germline V CDR1 and CDR2: SGHRS, YFSETQ. CDR3 DNA sequence: TGCGCCAGCAGCTTAGTTACCCTGGGACAGGGTTTTGAAGCTTTCTTT. It translates to CASSLVTLGQGFEAFF.

The CDR3 sequence is CASSKTGPWSTEAFF. CDR3 coding DNA: TGTGCCAGCAGCAAGACCGGCCCCTGGTCGACTGAAGCTTTCTTT. This chain links TRBV7-9 with TRBJ1-1; no reliable D call. Germline V gives CDR1 SEHNR, CDR2 FQNEAQ (reference sequence). The CDR3 extends over 15 amino acids. Trimming took 5 bases from V and 5 from J, leaving 18 bases between them.

The CDR3 protein is CASSYYSGSNQPQHF. The DNA of the CDR3 is TGTGCCAGCAGTTACTATTCAGGGAGCAATCAGCCCCAGCATTTT. The rearrangement links TRBV6-5 to TRBJ1-5; maybe TRBD1 (5 bases). This CDR3 spans 15 amino acids. Germline-derived CDR1 and CDR2 are MNHEY and SVGAGI. The germline V and J ends were trimmed by 1 base and 1 base, with 8 bases remaining between them.

The chain combines TRBV9 with TRBJ2-7, with 9 bases aligning to TRBD2. The CDR3 totals 15 residues. Germline assignment: CDR1 SGDLS and CDR2 YYNGEE. With V trimmed by 0 bases and J by 5 bases, 6 bases remained unmatched. The chain's CDR3 is CASSVDGTSSDEQYF. The CDR3 bases are TGTGCCAGCAGCGTAGATGGGACTAGCAGCGACGAGCAGTACTTC. Complete variable domain (other parts from reference TRBV9 and TRBJ2-7): DSGVTQTPKHLITATGQRVTLRCSPRSGDLSVYWYQQSLDQGLQFLIQYYNGEERAKGNILERFSAQQFPDLHSELNLSSLELGDSALYFCASSVDGTSSDEQYFGPGTRLTVT.

The rearrangement uses TRBV20-1 and TRBJ2-7; D ambiguous. This CDR3 has 10 residues. Trimming cost V 6 bases and J 5 bases, with 8 bases left between them. Germline-derived CDR1 and CDR2 are DFQATT and SNEGSKA (reference sequence). The CDR3 loop is CSATRNEQYF. The CDR3 DNA is TGCAGTGCAACCCGAAACGAGCAGTACTTC.

J is TRBJ1-2 and V is TRBV6-5; no clear D. The CDR3 covers 14 residues. V dropped 0 bases and J dropped 6 bases, with 11 bases sitting between them. Germline CDR1 is MNHEY and CDR2 is SVGAGI. In nucleotides, the CDR3 is TGTGCCAGCAGTTACTCATCGGGGAGTGATGGCTACACCTTC. Translating gives CASSYSSGSDGYTF.

This rearrangement joins TRBV9 to TRBJ1-2; D is ambiguous. With 1 base removed from V and 8 bases from J, the gap between germline ends came to 12 bases. CDR3 length: 13 residues. Germline V lookup: CDR1 SGDLS, CDR2 YYNGEE. Here the CDR3 reads CASSVTEAGGYTF. The CDR3 region has the DNA TGTGCCAGCAGCGTAACGGAGGCAGGAGGCTACACCTTC.

This rearrangement joins TRBV7-8 to TRBJ1-6; no reliable D call. Germline CDR1 reads SGHVS; CDR2 reads FQNEAQ. V was clipped by 1 base and J by 5 bases, with 6 bases between them. This CDR3 is built from 14 residues. The CDR3 nucleotides read TGTGCCAGCAGCTTAGGAGGCAATAATTCACCCCTCCACTTT. Amino acid sequence: CASSLGGNNSPLHF.

The rearrangement uses TRBV9 and TRBJ1-2, with unresolved D. V was shortened by 3 bases and J by 8 bases, with 17 bases between the two germline ends. CDR3 size: 14 residues. Germline CDR1 and CDR2: SGDLS and YYNGEE. For the CDR3, the DNA is TGTGCCAGCAGCGCCAACATACCCTGGTACGGCTACACCTTC. Translating it yields CASSANIPWYGYTF.

This chain joins TRBV30 and TRBJ2-6; D is possibly TRBD2 (6 bases). Trimming took 3 bases from V and 3 from J, leaving 12 bases between them. Germline V gene data show CDR1 as GTSNPN and CDR2 as SVGIG (reference sequence). This CDR3 comprises 15 residues. DNA for the CDR3: TGTGCCTGGAGCGGGGGTGTAAGTGGGGCCAACGTCCTGACTTTC. Translated: CAWSGGVSGANVLTF.

V and J are TRBV28 and TRBJ2-5; possibly TRBD1 for D (5 bases). This CDR3 has 17 residues. The V and J ends lost 5 bases and 5 bases respectively, with 24 bases between them. Germline V lookup: CDR1 MDHEN, CDR2 SYDVKM. The CDR3 spells CASSPVPDSPMWETQYF. The CDR3 DNA sequence: TGTGCCAGCAGTCCTGTCCCCGACAGCCCGATGTGGGAGACCCAGTACTTC.

The rearrangement links TRBV13 to TRBJ1-4; D may be TRBD1 (5 bases). This CDR3 comprises 17 residues. V dropped 5 bases and J dropped 6 bases, with 22 bases sitting between them. CDR1 is PRHDT, CDR2 FYEKMQ, per germline (reference sequence). CDR3 nucleotides: TGTGCCAGCAGCCTCGAACCCTCGGGGCGCAGAGATGAAAAACTGTTTTTT. Translating gives CASSLEPSGRRDEKLFF.

The genes are TRBV6-1 and TRBJ1-5; D gene ambiguous. The CDR3 has 14 residues. The germline CDR1 and CDR2 sequences are MNHNS and SASEGT. V dropped 7 bases and J dropped 0 bases, with 10 bases sitting between them. The CDR3 DNA follows: TGTGCCAGCAATTTACTAGTTAGCAATCAGCCCCAGCATTTT. As protein: CASNLLVSNQPQHF.

This chain joins TRBV19 and TRBJ1-2; the D gene is possibly TRBD1 (5 bases). The germline V gene has CDR1 LNHDA and CDR2 SQIVND (reference sequence). V was cut by 4 bases and J by 6 bases, with 12 bases left in between. This CDR3 region has 13 residues. The CDR3 DNA is TGTGCCAGTAGTAGGGTTCCAGGGAATGGCTACACCTTC. The encoded protein is CASSRVPGNGYTF.

The rearrangement links TRBV4-1 to TRBJ1-2; tentative D call: TRBD1 (5 bases). CDR1 and CDR2 (germline): MGHRA, YSYEKL. The CDR3 runs 15 residues. Trimming shortened V by 1 base and J by 7 bases, and 16 bases separated the two germline ends. The CDR3 reads CASSQAEQDASGYTF. The CDR3 nucleotides read TGCGCCAGCAGCCAAGCTGAACAGGACGCTAGTGGCTACACCTTC.

The chain recombines TRBV30 with TRBJ1-5; the D gene is possibly TRBD1 (5 bases). Germline V gene sequence: CDR1 GTSNPN, CDR2 SVGIG (reference sequence). The CDR3 runs 14 residues. V lost 0 bases to trimming and J lost 2 bases, with 8 bases between them. CDR3 sequence: CAWSVGAGNQPQHF. DNA for the CDR3: TGTGCCTGGAGTGTCGGGGCCGGCAATCAGCCCCAGCATTTT.

This clone was picked up a small number of times. The V call is TRBV29-1, the J call TRBJ2-7, with a possible D match to TRBD1 (5 bases). The CDR3 is 15 residues long. V was shortened by 5 bases and J by 0 bases, with 17 bases between the two germline ends. Per germline, CDR1 SQVTM and CDR2 ANQGSEA. The CDR3 loop is CSVWEQGAPSYEQYF. CDR3 in DNA: TGCAGCGTTTGGGAACAAGGGGCCCCCTCCTACGAGCAGTACTTC.

This chain uses TRBV2 with TRBJ2-5; 13 bases line up with TRBD2. The CDR3 is 15 amino acids. The J segment lost 7 bases and the V segment lost 4 bases, leaving 6 bases of the junction unmatched. CDR1 is SNHLY, CDR2 FYNNEI, per germline. In DNA, the CDR3 is TGTGCCAGCAGTGGGGGACTAGCGGGGAGGGGGACCCAGTACTTC. Encoded protein: CASSGGLAGRGTQYF.

This clone has just one count. The chain recombines TRBV6-6 with TRBJ1-1, with D hard to call. This CDR3 contains 14 residues. Trimming removed 5 bases at V and 0 bases at J, with 10 bases between. The germline gives CDR1 MNHNY, CDR2 SVGAGI (reference sequence). The CDR3 reads CASSRVTLNTEAFF. The CDR3 nucleotides read TGTGCCAGCAGTAGAGTTACGTTGAACACTGAAGCTTTCTTT.

The chain uses TRBV30 and TRBJ1-6; D perhaps matches TRBD1 (5 bases). The V gene lost 7 bases and the J gene lost 3 bases, with 10 bases spanning the gap. Germline CDR1 is GTSNPN and CDR2 is SVGIG (reference sequence). The CDR3 length is 13 residues. This chain's CDR3 is CASLGDYNSPLHF. The CDR3 region has the DNA TGTGCCTCGTTAGGGGACTATAATTCACCCCTCCACTTT.

J is TRBJ2-2 and V is TRBV11-2, with TRBD1 matching over 7 bases. The CDR3 is 14 residues long. Germline V gene data show CDR1 as SGHAT and CDR2 as FQNNGV. J was trimmed by 6 bases and V by 6 bases; bases with no gene match: 7. The CDR3: CASRDQGDAGELFF. The CDR3 DNA follows: TGTGCCAGCAGGGACCAGGGGGATGCCGGGGAGCTGTTTTTT.

V gene TRBV9 combines with J gene TRBJ1-3; unclear D gene. Between the trimmed V and J ends, which lost 3 bases and 0 bases, there was a span of 13 bases. This CDR3 region has 16 residues. CDR1 is SGDLS, CDR2 YYNGEE, per germline. Here the CDR3 DNA reads TGTGCCAGCAGCGCAACCCGCAGCCACTCTGGAAACACCATATATTTT. Protein sequence: CASSATRSHSGNTIYF.

V usage is TRBV5-1 and J usage is TRBJ1-2; 7 bases fit TRBD1. Germline V gene lookup returns CDR1 SGHRS and CDR2 YFSETQ. The CDR3 runs 15 residues. Trimming removed 4 bases from V and 4 bases from J; junction bases left unmatched: 10. CDR3 region: CASSGTTGFGYGYTF. The DNA of the CDR3 is TGCGCCAGCAGCGGAACGACAGGGTTTGGCTATGGCTACACCTTC.

CDR3 amino acids: CASSIQGHKNEKLFF. CDR3 nucleotides: TGTGCCAGCAGCATACAGGGACACAAGAATGAAAAACTGTTTTTT. The rearrangement joins TRBV7-9 to TRBJ1-4; D is perhaps TRBD1 (6 bases). CDR1 SEHNR and CDR2 FQNEAQ come from the germline V gene (reference sequence). The ends were cut back, 5 bases at V and 5 bases at J, with 15 bases in the middle. This CDR3 is 15 amino acids long.

This clone has a handful of counts. The V call is TRBV28, the J call TRBJ2-4; possible D gene TRBD1, 6 bases. V was pared by 2 bases and J by 1 base, with 6 bases between. This CDR3 comprises 14 residues. CDR1 is MDHEN and CDR2 is SYDVKM in the germline V gene. CDR3 bases: TGTGCCAGCAGTTTACAGGGGGCCAAAAACATTCAGTACTTC. Translation gives CASSLQGAKNIQYF.